This T cell receptor (beta chain) derives from a study of blood T cell repertoires in COVID-19. Study overall: PBMCs, B-cell-depleted T cells, or T cells provided the cDNA or gDNA that made up the material.

This clone was seen a single time. As handled by the study authors: Counts of nucleated cells, estimated from reference gene primer amplification, were obtained. The repertoire was sequenced with immunoSEQ multiplex PCR; TCRdb's copy has only in-frame clones and lacks some. Clonal size and the V and J genes are those of that table, whereas D and trimming came from the DNA. The sample shows about 120,000 clones, 90% of them seen only once. Seattle patients were enrolled while actively infected and followed longitudinally. This clonotype was obtained from a woman aged 55-75 years with COVID-19, enrolled during active disease. The specimen was peripheral blood.

Here the CDR3 reads CASSFGVGYGYTF. The CDR3 DNA is TGTGCCAGCAGCTTCGGGGTTGGCTATGGCTACACCTTC. This chain connects TRBV7-2 to TRBJ1-2; D not resolved. Trimming cost V 3 bases and J 4 bases, with 9 bases left between them. The CDR3 has 13 amino acids. Per germline, CDR1 SGHTA and CDR2 FQGNSA.